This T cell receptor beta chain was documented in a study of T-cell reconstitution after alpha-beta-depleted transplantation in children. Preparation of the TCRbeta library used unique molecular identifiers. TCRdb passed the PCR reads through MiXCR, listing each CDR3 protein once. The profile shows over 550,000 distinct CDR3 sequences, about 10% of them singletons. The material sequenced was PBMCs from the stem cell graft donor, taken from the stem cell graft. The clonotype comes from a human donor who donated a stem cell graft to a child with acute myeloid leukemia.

Here the CDR3 DNA reads TGCAGTGCTAGCCTAGCGGAATACGAGCAGTACTTC. Translation: CSASLAEYEQYF. This chain uses TRBV20-1 with TRBJ2-7, with 7 bases fitting TRBD2. V lost 3 bases and J lost 4; bases outside the gene matches: 3. The V gene's germline CDR1 is DFQATT and CDR2 SNEGSKA (reference sequence). The CDR3 loop spans 12 amino acids.